These 11 T cell receptor beta chains share one sample of origin, sequenced in a study of T cells expressing NK-cell markers. TCRdb re-called the 5' RACE reads, yielding one record per CDR3 amino acid sequence without DNA. The sample totals hundreds of thousands of distinct CDR3 sequences. The sample consisted of blood T cells: a sorted CD56 or NKG2C T cell subset, CD4+ or CD8+ T cells, or bulk PBMC T cells (not recorded which). These receptors were collected from a man aged 18 to 29 in good health.

The V and J genes are TRBV9 and TRBJ2-2; TCRdb selects TRBD1, and the lack of DNA leaves this call unchecked. Germline V gene sequence: CDR1 SGDLS, CDR2 YYNGEE. The CDR3 spans 14 residues. The CDR3 loop is CASGDIPNTGELFF.

The chain joins TRBV27 to TRBJ1-1; TCRdb outputs TRBD1, but without DNA this stays unchecked. Germline V gene sequence: CDR1 MNHEY, CDR2 SMNVEV (reference sequence). The CDR3 contains 16 residues. CDR3 in amino acids: CASSLSQGARNTEAFF.

This chain connects TRBV28 to TRBJ2-7; TCRdb designates TRBD2, a call that cannot be tested without DNA. Germline lookup yields CDR1 MDHEN and CDR2 SYDVKM. The CDR3 has 14 amino acids. The CDR3 here is CASSLSGIAYEQYF.

CDR3: CASSEVGGGYGNEQFF. The V call is TRBV6-1, the J call TRBJ2-1; TCRdb's D gene call, TRBD1, goes unchecked for lack of DNA. Germline V gene data show CDR1 as MNHNS and CDR2 as SASEGT. The CDR3 has 16 amino acids.

This chain connects TRBV11-3 to TRBJ2-1; TCRdb gives TRBD2 as the D gene, but with no DNA this cannot be confirmed. CDR3 length: 14 residues. The germline V gene has CDR1 SGHNT and CDR2 YENEEA. The CDR3 loop reads CASSLVAGINEQFF.

V usage is TRBV6-5 and J usage is TRBJ1-4; there is no DNA to check the TCRdb D call of TRBD1. The CDR3 has 15 amino acids. The germline gives CDR1 MNHEY, CDR2 SVGAGI. The CDR3: CASSYIKPQGEKLFF.

The J gene is TRBJ2-1, the V gene TRBV27; TCRdb's assignment of TRBD1 cannot be checked, as there is no DNA. The CDR3 spans 16 residues. Germline CDR1 is MNHEY and CDR2 is SMNVEV (reference sequence). CDR3: CASSQKDRGTYNEQFF.

The chain is built from TRBV6-2 or TRBV6-3 and TRBJ2-6; TCRdb's D gene call, TRBD1, goes unchecked for lack of DNA. Germline CDR1 MNHEY, CDR2 SVGEGT. CDR3 length equals 16 residues. CDR3: CASSRTGETGANVLTF.

V is TRBV12-3 or TRBV12-4 and J is TRBJ2-7. CDR3 length: 13 amino acids. CDR3: CASSRAERYQQYF.

The rearrangement links TRBV18 to TRBJ2-5; lacking DNA, the TRBD1 call made by TCRdb goes unchecked. In germline, CDR1 is KGHSH, CDR2 LQKENI. This CDR3 contains 19 residues. Here the CDR3 reads CASSPPGGTGQRRQETQYF.

This chain uses TRBV20-1 with TRBJ1-2; TCRdb selects TRBD1, and the lack of DNA leaves this call unchecked. The CDR3 covers 15 residues. CDR1 DFQATT and CDR2 SNEGSKA come from the germline V gene (reference sequence). The CDR3 region is CSARKTGVPDYGYTF.